The TCR beta chain under discussion was sequenced for a study of CD8 T cells in Susac syndrome. RNA totalling roughly 0.45 to 1 ug underwent reverse transcription with random hexamers. TCRdb recomputed calls from the immunoSEQ multiplex PCR reads with MiXCR, one row per CDR3 protein. The sample consists of hundreds of thousands of distinct CDR3 sequences, 75% to 90% of them appearing once. This CDR3 is built from 14 residues. V gave up 1 base and J gave up 2 bases, with 10 bases separating them. Germline V CDR1 and CDR2: SGHKS, YYEKEE (reference sequence). Specimen: CD8+ T cells from PBMCs. The chain links TRBV5-5 to TRBJ2-7; D may be TRBD1 or TRBD2 (5 bases each). The receptor comes from a human donor with multiple sclerosis. CDR3 nucleotides: TGTGCCAGCAGCTTGCTCCGGGGACCCTACGAGCAGTACTTC. Protein product: CASSLLRGPYEQYF.